Described below is a single TCR beta chain sequence and its context. Followed over time, Seattle patients had been enrolled while infection was active. The junction had 13 bases not matched to a gene; V was cut back by 2 bases and J by 6 bases. CDR3 length equals 17 residues. The germline V gene has CDR1 MGHDK and CDR2 SYGVNS. This specimen belongs to a study of blood T cell repertoires in COVID-19. About the study: The study drew acute and convalescent COVID-19 samples from the United States, Italy and Spain. PBMCs, B-cell-depleted T cells, or T cells provided the cDNA or gDNA that made up the material.

This table comes from immunoSEQ multiplex PCR, and its TCRdb copy is limited to in-frame clones, with some not included. This table holds approximately 250,000 clones, around nine tenths found once. The chain joins TRBV25-1 to TRBJ2-3; 8 bases line up with TRBD1. The receptor was derived from a woman aged 60-75 years with COVID-19, enrolled during active disease. The sample was peripheral blood. The CDR3 protein is CASSELYGQGAEDTQYF. The DNA for the CDR3 is TGTGCCAGCAGTGAACTCTACGGACAGGGCGCGGAGGATACGCAGTATTTT.